Below are 16 T cell receptor beta chains sequenced from a single sample in a study of blood T cell repertoires in COVID-19. Method: immunoSEQ multiplex PCR; TCRdb's copy keeps in-frame clones and lacks some. The profile shows nearly 300,000 clones, approximately 88% of them singletons. Material: peripheral blood. The receptors were gathered from a human donor with COVID-19, enrolled during active disease. The donor label of this sample is uncertain.

The chain joins TRBV9 to TRBJ1-4, with D unresolved. V was clipped by 4 bases and J by 0 bases, with 7 bases between them. Per germline, CDR1 SGDLS and CDR2 YYNGEE. The length of the CDR3 is 14 residues. The CDR3 coding sequence is TGTGCCAGCAGCCTCGGTACAACTAATGAAAAACTGTTTTTT. Its translation: CASSLGTTNEKLFF.

This clone is a singleton in its sample. The gene calls are TRBV13 and TRBJ2-7; maybe TRBD2 (7 bases). The CDR3 consists of 16 residues. The germline gives CDR1 PRHDT, CDR2 FYEKMQ (reference sequence). Trimming cost V 5 bases and J 1 base, with 18 bases left between them. This CDR3 is CASSQGRGPRSYEQYF. CDR3 DNA: TGTGCCAGCAGCCAGGGGAGGGGCCCCAGGTCCTACGAGCAGTACTTC.

The V and J genes are TRBV7-3 and TRBJ2-2; 12 bases fit TRBD2. CDR1 is SGHTA, CDR2 FQGTGA, per germline. Unmatched junction bases numbered 8, after V lost 5 bases and J lost 7 bases. The CDR3 contains 16 residues. The CDR3 protein is CASSLLAGGQGGELFF. The CDR3, as DNA: TGTGCCAGCAGCCTACTAGCGGGAGGCCAGGGCGGGGAGCTGTTTTTT.

This clone was seen just once. The gene calls are TRBV10-3 and TRBJ2-2; the match to TRBD2 covers 12 bases. J was trimmed by 5 bases and V by 0 bases; bases with no gene match: 7. This CDR3 has 18 residues. CDR1 is ENHRY, CDR2 SYGVKD, per germline. CDR3 coding DNA: TGTGCCATCAGTGAGTCGGCTAGCGGGAGGGCCGGGACCGGGGAGCTGTTTTTT. Translated, it gives CAISESASGRAGTGELFF.

The gene calls are TRBV6-5 and TRBJ1-5; unclear D gene. V gave up 2 bases and J gave up 7 bases, with 18 bases separating them. CDR3 length equals 16 residues. The germline V gene has CDR1 MNHEY and CDR2 SVGAGI. The CDR3 reads CASSYGEGGSRQPQHF. Here the CDR3 DNA reads TGTGCCAGCAGTTACGGGGAAGGAGGGTCTAGACAGCCCCAGCATTTT.

This clone showed up just a few times. The chain uses TRBV5-4 and TRBJ2-1; 8 bases line up with TRBD2. The trim removed 1 base at V and 3 bases at J, leaving 6 bases unmatched. There are 16 residues in the CDR3. Germline V lookup: CDR1 SGHNT, CDR2 YYREEE (reference sequence). CDR3 protein: CASSLMLAGGYNEQFF. CDR3 coding DNA: TGTGCCAGCAGCTTGATGCTCGCGGGAGGCTACAATGAGCAGTTCTTC.

The J gene is TRBJ1-5, the V gene TRBV28; TRBD1 agrees at 9 bases. This CDR3 comprises 16 residues. J was trimmed by 7 bases and V by 6 bases; bases with no gene match: 13. The germline V gene has CDR1 MDHEN and CDR2 SYDVKM. The CDR3: CASSSSGQGLRQPQHF. CDR3 DNA: TGTGCCAGCAGCTCCTCCGGACAGGGGCTAAGGCAGCCCCAGCATTTT.

This chain joins TRBV7-9 and TRBJ2-7; perhaps TRBD2 as D (5 bases). CDR3 length: 13 residues. V lost 4 bases and J 2 bases, leaving 9 bases between the germline ends. CDR1 is SEHNR and CDR2 is FQNEAQ in the germline V gene (reference sequence). The CDR3 coding sequence is TGTGCCAGCAGCTCACTGACTACCTACGAGCAGTACTTC. This codes for CASSSLTTYEQYF.

The chain joins TRBV11-1 to TRBJ2-2; weak D call: TRBD2 (5 bases). The germline V gene encodes CDR1 SGHAT and CDR2 FQDESV (reference sequence). This CDR3 comprises 14 residues. V was cut by 2 bases and J by 4 bases, with 8 bases left in between. The CDR3 loop is CASSLTRATGELFF. CDR3 coding DNA: TGTGCCAGCAGCTTAACTAGGGCCACCGGGGAGCTGTTTTTT. Full variable domain (rest looked up from reference TRBV11-1 and TRBJ2-2): EAEVAQSPRYKITEKSQAVAFWCDPISGHATLYWYRQILGQGPELLVQFQDESVVDDSQLPKDRFSAERLKGVDSTLKIQPAELGDSAMYLCASSLTRATGELFFGEGSRLTVL.

The genes are TRBV9 and TRBJ1-2; no clear D gene. V was clipped by 0 bases and J by 4 bases, with 10 bases between them. Germline V gives CDR1 SGDLS, CDR2 YYNGEE. This CDR3 has 14 residues. CDR3 DNA: TGTGCCAGCAGCGTAGATGGCAGCGGCTATGGCTACACCTTC. Encoded protein: CASSVDGSGYGYTF.

Regarding this clone: The same CDR3 arises from other DNA sequences in this sample as well. The chain employs TRBV27 and TRBJ2-1, with 10 bases that match TRBD1. CDR1 MNHEY and CDR2 SMNVEV come from the germline V gene (reference sequence). The CDR3 is 14 residues long. With V trimmed by 6 bases and J by 2 bases, 1 base remained unmatched. This CDR3 reads CASSDRGPYNEQFF. The CDR3 DNA reads TGTGCCAGCAGCGACAGGGGGCCCTACAATGAGCAGTTCTTC.

The chain carries TRBV10-1 and TRBJ2-7; D remains ambiguous. The V gene's germline CDR1 is WNHNN and CDR2 SYGVQD (reference sequence). Deletions cut 1 base from V and 5 bases from J, with 9 bases between. The CDR3 covers 13 residues. In nucleotides, the CDR3 is TGCGCCAGCAGTGAGTACAGACGAGACGAGCAGTACTTC. Its protein is CASSEYRRDEQYF.

This clone appeared a few times. The gene calls are TRBV5-1 and TRBJ1-2, with 7 positions matching TRBD1. After removal of 2 bases from V and 1 base from J, the junction contained 5 bases not matched to a gene. Germline CDR1 and CDR2: SGHRS and YFSETQ. This CDR3 has 15 amino acids. The CDR3 region is CASSLTGDNNYGYTF. The DNA for the CDR3 is TGCGCCAGCAGCTTAACAGGGGACAATAACTATGGCTACACCTTC.

The chain is built from TRBV2 and TRBJ1-5; 12 nucleotides agree with TRBD1. Germline V gene lookup returns CDR1 SNHLY and CDR2 FYNNEI. J was trimmed by 6 bases and V by 3 bases; bases with no gene match: 3. The length of the CDR3 is 15 residues. CDR3 DNA sequence: TGTGCCAGCAGTGATGGGACAGGGGGCTTTCAGCCCCAGCATTTT. Its protein product is CASSDGTGGFQPQHF.

The V call is TRBV30, the J call TRBJ2-1; 10 bases match TRBD2. V trimming: 2 bases; J trimming: 5 bases; junction bases outside the gene matches: 15. Germline loops: CDR1 GTSNPN, CDR2 SVGIG (reference sequence). The CDR3 length is 18 residues. This CDR3 reads CAWSPPVGLAVYHNEQFF. The CDR3 region has the DNA TGTGCCTGGAGTCCTCCGGTCGGACTAGCGGTATACCACAATGAGCAGTTCTTC.

A single count supports this clone. This rearrangement joins TRBV9 to TRBJ1-2, with TRBD1 as a possible D gene (6 bases). The CDR3 loop spans 14 amino acids. Trimming took 4 bases from V and 7 from J, leaving 17 bases between them. The germline V gene has CDR1 SGDLS and CDR2 YYNGEE. The CDR3 region is CASSIETGLRGYTF. The CDR3 coding sequence is TGTGCCAGCAGCATCGAAACAGGGTTGCGTGGCTACACCTTC.